This is a list of T cell receptor beta chains from one sample in a study of T cell changes during pregnancy in multiple sclerosis. TCRdb's table, derived via immunoSEQ multiplex PCR, lists solely in-frame clones and lacks some. Of some 40,000 clones in the sample, almost 90% were seen once. Sequencing used CD4+ T cells from peripheral blood mononuclear cells, obtained in the second trimester of pregnancy. Receptors were obtained from a female donor with multiple sclerosis, enrolled in a pregnancy study. The CDR3 runs from the conserved cysteine through the conserved F or W. The D gene is left open where the match is weak. Rows give clone size only sometimes, using once, few, many, or a class for an expanded clone.

V gene	J gene	D gene	clone size	CDR3 DNA	CDR3 protein
TRBV29-1	TRBJ1-1	-	-	TGCAGCGTTGAAATAAGCAGGGGCGACACTGAAGCTTTCTTT	CSVEISRGDTEAFF
TRBV7-2	TRBJ2-3	TRBD2	-	TGTGCCAGCATGTCTAGCGGGTCTAGCACAGATACGCAGTATTTT	CASMSSGSSTDTQYF
TRBV29-1	TRBJ2-5	-	-	TGCAGCGTAGACCCTTGGGGAGAGGAGACCCAGTACTTC	CSVDPWGEETQYF
TRBV11-2	TRBJ2-7	TRBD2	-	TGTGCCAGCAGCTTATTAACGGGAGGAGGGTTAGGCTACGAGCAGTACTTC	CASSLLTGGGLGYEQYF
TRBV5-1	TRBJ2-5	TRBD1	once	TGCGCCAGCAGCCGGGACAGACAAGAGACCCAGTACTTC	CASSRDRQETQYF
TRBV14	TRBJ2-3	TRBD2	-	TGTGCCAGCAGCCAAGGCAGACAACTAGCGGGAGTCACAGATACGCAGTATTTT	CASSQGRQLAGVTDTQYF
TRBV28	TRBJ1-5	TRBD1	-	TGTGCCAGCAGTTCTGGGACAGGGTATCAGCCCCAGCATTTT	CASSSGTGYQPQHF
TRBV5-4	TRBJ1-1	TRBD1	-	TGTGCCAGCAGCTTGGTTTACAGGGGGAACACTGAAGCTTTCTTT	CASSLVYRGNTEAFF
TRBV5-1	TRBJ1-1	-	-	TGCGCCAGCAGCTTGGTCAGGGTAGACACTGAAGCTTTCTTT	CASSLVRVDTEAFF
TRBV28	TRBJ2-7	TRBD2	-	TGTGCCAGCAGTTTATTCGGGAGGGCCGTCGGTGAGCAGTACTTC	CASSLFGRAVGEQYF
TRBV6-1	TRBJ2-1	-	-	TGTGCCAGCAGTCGTACGCGAACCAATGAGCAGTTCTTC	CASSRTRTNEQFF
TRBV5-1	TRBJ2-1	-	-	TGCGCCAGCAGCTTGGGAACAGGGAAGGGCGATGAGCAGTTCTTC	CASSLGTGKGDEQFF
TRBV7-8	TRBJ2-1	-	-	TGTGCCAGCAGCTCCCGACGAGATGCGGGTGAGCAGTTCTTC	CASSSRRDAGEQFF
TRBV19	TRBJ1-5	TRBD1	-	TGTGTTATTACAGGGGGCGCCCGCAATCAGCCCCAGCATTTT	CVITGGARNQPQHF
TRBV28	TRBJ2-5	-	-	TGTGCCAGCAGTTTATTTGGGGACATTCAAGAGACCCAGTACTTC	CASSLFGDIQETQYF
TRBV28	TRBJ1-2	-	-	TGTGCCAGCAGCTCATCCGGGACAAGTCCTAACTATGGCTACACCTTC	CASSSSGTSPNYGYTF
TRBV2	TRBJ2-1	TRBD2	-	TGTGCCAGCAGTTCGCCACTAGCGGGAGCGTTCAATGAGCAGTTCTTC	CASSSPLAGAFNEQFF
TRBV7-9	TRBJ1-1	-	-	TGTGCCAGCAGCTTAGCCCTCCCCCGGAGTACAGCTTTCTTT	CASSLALPRSTAFF
TRBV4-2	TRBJ1-1	TRBD1	-	TGTGCCAGCAGCCAAGATGGTCCGGGACAGATGAACACTGAAGCTTTCTTT	CASSQDGPGQMNTEAFF
TRBV7-9	TRBJ1-5	-	-	TGTGCCAGCAGCCTCGGGGTGGGGGCCTTCGAGAATCAGCCCCAGCATTTT	CASSLGVGAFENQPQHF
TRBV21-1	TRBJ2-1	-	-	TGTGCCAGCAGCTGGCCGGGGACTAGCGGGAGGCGGCGGAATGAGCAGTTCTTC	CASSWPGTSGRRRNEQFF
TRBV7-9	TRBJ2-3	-	-	TGTGCCAGCAGCTTAGTGCGGGACCCCACAGATACGCAGTATTTT	CASSLVRDPTDTQYF
TRBV5-5	TRBJ1-2	-	-	TGTGCCAGCAGCTTGGATAGGACTCTGGGGGGCTACACCTTC	CASSLDRTLGGYTF
TRBV2	TRBJ2-1	TRBD2	-	TGTGCCAGCAGTAAACGGACTAGCGGGAGTAATGAGCAGTTCTTC	CASSKRTSGSNEQFF
TRBV6-1	TRBJ2-1	TRBD2	few	TGTGCCAGCAGTGACCATGCTAGCGGGAATCGGAATGAGCAGTTCTTC	CASSDHASGNRNEQFF
TRBV5-5	TRBJ1-4	-	-	TGTGCCAGCAGCTTGGCGCGGGGTGTCGGGGAAAAACTGTTTTTT	CASSLARGVGEKLFF
TRBV6-5	TRBJ2-5	-	-	TGTGCCAGCAGTTACTCGCGGCTACAAGAGACCCAGTACTTC	CASSYSRLQETQYF
TRBV9	TRBJ1-1	-	once	TGTGCCAGCAGCGTGACTGTGAACACTGAAGCTTTCTTT	CASSVTVNTEAFF
TRBV7-6	TRBJ2-7	TRBD1	-	TGTGCCAGCAGCTCGAACGTGCCGGGACAGGGTCCCGGGGAGCAGTACTTC	CASSSNVPGQGPGEQYF
TRBV4-3	TRBJ2-3	TRBD1	once	TGCGCCAGCAGCCAAGGTTTACAGGGGCGGGATACGCAGTATTTT	CASSQGLQGRDTQYF
TRBV27	TRBJ2-1	-	-	TGTGCCAGCAGTTCTCCGTTTAATGAGCAGTTCTTC	CASSSPFNEQFF
TRBV29-1	TRBJ2-1	-	-	TGCAGCGCCATATACAGGGTCTCGCATTACAATGAGCAGTTCTTC	CSAIYRVSHYNEQFF
TRBV4-3	TRBJ2-1	TRBD2	-	TGCGCCAGCAGCCAAGAGGGGGTTAGCGGGGTTAGGAATGAGCAGTTCTTC	CASSQEGVSGVRNEQFF
TRBV7-8	TRBJ2-5	-	-	TGTGCCAGCAGCTTAGCTACAGGTGGGAAGACCCAGTACTTC	CASSLATGGKTQYF
TRBV14	TRBJ2-5	-	-	TGTGCCAGCAGCGCACCTACAGGGTTCGGGGAGACCCAGTACTTC	CASSAPTGFGETQYF
TRBV6-6	TRBJ2-7	TRBD2	-	TGTGCCAGCAGTCCTCCTAGCGGGACCTACGAGCAGTACTTC	CASSPPSGTYEQYF
TRBV19	TRBJ2-3	TRBD2	-	TGTGCCAGTAGTACCGGGGGGGCAGATACGCAGTATTTT	CASSTGGADTQYF
TRBV7-9	TRBJ2-7	TRBD1	once	TGTGCCAGCAGCTTAGCGCGGACAGGCGAGTACCAGTACTTC	CASSLARTGEYQYF
TRBV25-1	TRBJ1-2	TRBD1	-	TGTGCCAGCAGTCCCCGTCGGACAGGGATGGCCTATGGCTACACCTTC	CASSPRRTGMAYGYTF
TRBV2	TRBJ1-3	-	-	TGTGCCAGCAACCGTGTCAGCTCTGGAAACACCATATATTTT	CASNRVSSGNTIYF
TRBV7-2	TRBJ2-7	-	few	TGTGCCAGCAGTCAGGGTGTCGCGGTCTACGAGCAGTACTTC	CASSQGVAVYEQYF
TRBV27	TRBJ2-7	TRBD2	-	TGTGCCAGCAGTTCTTATGGGACTAGCGGGACAGAGCAGTACTTC	CASSSYGTSGTEQYF
TRBV7-3	TRBJ2-2	-	-	TGTGCCAGCAGCGTAGGAGTCGATACCGGGGAGCTGTTTTTT	CASSVGVDTGELFF
TRBV2	TRBJ2-7	TRBD2	-	TGTGCCAGCAGTGAGGGACTAGCGGGAGCCTACGAGCAGTACTTC	CASSEGLAGAYEQYF
TRBV19	TRBJ1-1	TRBD1	few	TGTGCCAGTAGTATCCGGCACGGACAGGTAGCTTTCTTT	CASSIRHGQVAFF
TRBV25-1	TRBJ2-2	TRBD2	-	TGTGCCAGCAGTGAGGTTGCGGGGGGAACTACCGGGGAGCTGTTTTTT	CASSEVAGGTTGELFF
TRBV10-3	TRBJ2-7	TRBD2	-	TGTGCCATCAGTGCTAGCGGGGCGTACGAGCAGTACTTC	CAISASGAYEQYF
TRBV4-1	TRBJ2-2	TRBD1	-	TGCGCCAGCAGCCAAGGAGCAGGGGGCTATCTCACCGGGGAGCTGTTTTTT	CASSQGAGGYLTGELFF
TRBV27	TRBJ2-5	-	-	TGTGCCAGCAGTTTAGTCGGCACTGCGGAGTACTTC	CASSLVGTAEYF
TRBV2	TRBJ1-5	-	-	TGTGCCAGCAGTTTAGAACAGTTAAATCAGCCCCAGCATTTT	CASSLEQLNQPQHF
TRBV11-3	TRBJ2-1	-	-	TGTGCCAGCAGCTTCGGAGGGAGCTCCTACAATGAGCAGTTCTTC	CASSFGGSSYNEQFF
TRBV29-1	TRBJ2-7	-	-	TGCAGCGTTGAGGAGGGGTGCGGAGGAGAGCAGTACTTC	CSVEEGCGGEQYF
TRBV7-3	TRBJ2-3	-	-	TGTGCCAGCAGCTTAACCCCGACAGGAAGCACAGATACGCAGTATTTT	CASSLTPTGSTDTQYF
TRBV28	TRBJ1-1	-	-	TGTGCCAGCAGAGGGAGACCTGAAGCTTTCTTT	CASRGRPEAFF
TRBV18	TRBJ2-3	TRBD1	-	TGTGCCAGCTCACCGGACCGGGACAGGTTCACAGATACGCAGTATTTT	CASSPDRDRFTDTQYF
TRBV30	TRBJ2-2	-	-	TGTGCCTGGAGTGTAGGGGTAGCCGGGGAGCTGTTTTTT	CAWSVGVAGELFF
TRBV4-1	TRBJ2-3	TRBD1	-	TGCGCCAGCAGCCACGGACAGGGTGGCACAGATACGCAGTATTTT	CASSHGQGGTDTQYF